Listed below are T cell receptor beta chains from one sample, sequenced in a study of OX40 agonist ivuxolimab in advanced cancers. Produced via immunoSEQ multiplex PCR; TCRdb's table is partial and in-frame only. The sample holds 30,000 to 40,000 clones; around nine tenths are singletons and the top ten take 35% to 45%. Here the sequenced sample was CD4+ or CD8+ T cells sorted from blood, taken in a trial of the OX40 agonist ivuxolimab. These receptors all come from an adult with an advanced solid tumor such as melanoma, head and neck, liver or kidney cancer. CDR3s leave out the opening cysteine and the closing phenylalanine or tryptophan. Only some rows state a clone size, as once, few, many or a class for expanded clones.

clone size	V gene	J gene	CDR3 protein
-	TRBV10-1	TRBJ2-3	ASSDLGGEADTQY
-	TRBV13	-	ASSLEGERYEQY
once	TRBV7-9	TRBJ2-1	ASSLELAGGIEQF
once	TRBV18	TRBJ2-7	ASSPLTGASYEQY
-	TRBV15	TRBJ1-2	ATSRDRGGFYGYT
-	TRBV29-1	TRBJ2-5	SVPWGWERQETQY
-	TRBV14	TRBJ2-5	ASSQVVGQAHQTQY
-	TRBV28	TRBJ2-7	ASSLLAGEHEQY
-	TRBV29-1	TRBJ2-2	SVEPGSGTGELF
-	TRBV7-2	TRBJ2-1	ASSLGVNEQF
-	TRBV11-2	TRBJ2-1	ASSFFGASYNEQF
-	TRBV13	TRBJ2-5	ASSQPSGLAGGPGETQY
-	TRBV7-9	TRBJ2-7	ASSLELHLEQY
-	TRBV6-5	TRBJ1-1	ASSYLSSTEAF
-	TRBV5-6	TRBJ1-1	ASSLKGQEYEAF
-	TRBV19	TRBJ2-1	ASSPGTEPAEQF
-	TRBV7-9	TRBJ2-3	ASSSMAADTQY
-	TRBV14	TRBJ2-1	ASSQGTSGYNEQF
-	TRBV25-1	TRBJ2-3	ANNIEADTQY
-	TRBV6-5	TRBJ2-5	ATISGYQETQY
-	TRBV7-9	TRBJ1-3	ASSPTDVPSGNTIY
-	TRBV27	TRBJ2-1	ASNTWASGSPEQF
few	TRBV4-1	TRBJ1-4	ASSQVVAGKSNEKLF
once	TRBV7-2	TRBJ2-1	ASGWGHEQF
once	TRBV6-5	TRBJ2-5	ASSYLGTGEETQY
-	TRBV5-1	TRBJ2-7	ASSPGWGGQAYEQY
-	TRBV19	TRBJ2-7	ASSSGTAYEQY
few	TRBV10-1	TRBJ2-1	ASSDMGVSYNEQF
-	TRBV10-1	TRBJ1-3	AILVGQGYGNTIY
-	TRBV11-2	TRBJ2-3	ASSLVDFTDTQY
-	TRBV7-8	TRBJ2-3	ASSFSGRTDTQY
few	TRBV4-1	TRBJ2-2	ASSQSLIGLRAGELF
-	TRBV9	TRBJ2-2	ASSAGPSPAAELF
-	TRBV6-6	TRBJ2-3	ASSSTSGGEDTQY
-	TRBV6-5	TRBJ2-3	ASSAQGQVVDTQY
-	TRBV21-1	TRBJ2-1	ASSERGGRNNEQF
-	TRBV7-6	TRBJ2-7	ASSPGAGEQY
-	TRBV7-9	TRBJ1-1	ASSPGGTEAF
-	TRBV2	TRBJ2-3	ASSEVRGRGDTQY
-	TRBV9	TRBJ2-5	ASSVGTSGGGKETQY